The source of this T cell receptor beta chain is a study of T cell changes during pregnancy in multiple sclerosis. The repertoire was sequenced with immunoSEQ multiplex PCR; TCRdb's copy has only in-frame clones and lacks some. In the table there are 80,000 to 130,000 clones, just over 90% of which are singletons. Specimen: peripheral blood, collected in the second trimester of pregnancy. This clonotype was sampled from a female donor with multiple sclerosis, enrolled in a pregnancy study.

This CDR3 reads CASPATDRNTEAFF. Written as DNA, the CDR3 is TGTGCCAGCCCCGCGACCGACAGGAACACTGAAGCTTTCTTT. The chain uses TRBV19 and TRBJ1-1; a possible D gene is TRBD1 (5 bases). The CDR3 consists of 14 residues. Germline assignment: CDR1 LNHDA and CDR2 SQIVND (reference sequence). The V end was cut by 9 bases, the J end by 1 base, with 15 bases between.